This T cell receptor (beta chain) originates from a study of CD8 T cells in ankylosing spondylitis. The CDR3 is 14 residues long. J gave up 7 bases and V 3 bases, and 2 bases lay outside the gene matches. Per the germline V gene, CDR1 is ENHRY and CDR2 is SYGVKD. TCRdb analysed the 5' RACE reads with MiXCR anew, one entry per CDR3 protein. The top ten hold 4.3% of the sample, which has more than 150,000 distinct CDR3 sequences, roughly 20% seen once. The table lists this clonotype with many counts. The chain employs TRBV10-3 and TRBJ2-1, with 11 nucleotides matching TRBD2. Sequencing input: blood, either unsorted or a sorted T cell fraction (not recorded which). The sequence derives from a male donor under 30 with ankylosing spondylitis or in good health (not recorded which). This chain's CDR3 is CAISDRTSGNEQFF. CDR3 nucleotide sequence: TGTGCCATCAGTGACCGGACTAGCGGGAATGAGCAGTTCTTC.